The clone carrying this T cell receptor beta chain came up a few times. As yet, its antigen is unknown. At one end, the junction sequence differs from germline, possibly due to a read error. The data are from a study of T cell repertoires in cytomegalovirus infection. TCRdb ran MiXCR on the reads and lists one entry per CDR3 protein. The sample includes about 700,000 distinct CDR3 sequences, about 33% of them seen just once. This CDR3 contains 15 residues. The specimen comprised cultured PBMCs, sampled from culture after CMV antigen stimulation. This clonotype was obtained from a human donor in good health (CMV status not recorded). Some clones in this sample may be carry-over from other donors' samples. The chain recombines TRBV12-3 or TRBV12-4 with TRBJ1-1; D unresolved. In DNA form, the CDR3 reads TGTGCCAGCAGCTTAGACCAACCGATGAACACTGAAGCTTTCTTT. The encoded protein is CASSLDQPMNTEAFF.